Presented here are 29 T cell receptor beta chains from one specimen sequenced in a study of molecular identifiers for immune sequencing clone quantification. TCRdb re-analysed the PCR reads in MiXCR, keeping a single row per CDR3 protein. The sample records roughly 630,000 distinct CDR3 sequences, 25% being singletons. The source material was naive CD8+ T cells from blood, with Jurkat cell RNA spiked in. The subset here: FACS-sorted CD8+CD4-CCR7+CD45RA+ naive T cells. The receptor set was obtained from a human donor in good health. Some libraries in this study had Jurkat cell RNA spiked in.

The V call is TRBV20-1, the J call TRBJ1-2, with TRBD1 matching over 10 bases. There are 13 residues in the CDR3. Germline V CDR1 and CDR2: DFQATT, SNEGSKA (reference sequence). Germline trimming cut 5 bases from V and 2 bases from J; bases unmatched to any gene: 2. The CDR3, as DNA: TGCAGTGCTCTGGGACAGGGGAACTATGGCTACACCTTC. Translated: CSALGQGNYGYTF.

In its sample, this clonotype was seen once. The CDR3 is CASRCGQGASYNSPLHF. The CDR3 nucleotides read TGTGCAAGTCGCTGCGGACAGGGGGCATCCTATAATTCACCCCTCCACTTT. The V gene is TRBV12-2, the J gene TRBJ1-6; the listed D gene, TRBD1, was not tested against the DNA. TRBV12-2 is annotated as a pseudogene. The CDR3 has 17 amino acids.

Remarks on this clonotype: This may stem from a read error, because a much larger clone lies one nucleotide away. The gene calls are TRBV4-3 and TRBJ1-4; tentative D call: TRBD1 (6 bases). CDR1 and CDR2 (germline): LGHNA, YSLEER. V lost 3 bases to trimming and J lost 2 bases, with 10 bases between them. This CDR3 contains 15 residues. The CDR3 DNA is TGCGCCAGCAGCCAGGGGGGGCGCACTAATGAAAAACTGTTTTTT. This encodes CASSQGGRTNEKLFF.

The table lists this clonotype with many counts. The chain joins TRBV6-6 to TRBJ2-1; D might be TRBD1 (6 bases). There are 15 residues in the CDR3. Between the trimmed V and J ends, which lost 2 bases and 2 bases, there was a span of 10 bases. Germline loops: CDR1 MNHNY, CDR2 SVGAGI (reference sequence). As DNA, the CDR3 is TGTGCCAGCAGTTACACAGGGTATCCCTACAATGAGCAGTTCTTC. Its protein product is CASSYTGYPYNEQFF.

The table lists this clonotype with a count of one. This chain connects TRBV20-1 to TRBJ2-7; TRBD2 matches at 12 bases. The germline V gene has CDR1 DFQATT and CDR2 SNEGSKA (reference sequence). CDR3 length: 16 amino acids. Germline trimming cut 3 bases from V and 0 bases from J; bases unmatched to any gene: 6. In DNA, the CDR3 is TGCAGTGCTAGTCGGCTAGCGGGAGGGAACTCCTACGAGCAGTACTTC. It codes for CSASRLAGGNSYEQYF.

As to this clonotype: This may be a read error: a much more frequent sequence differs by one nucleotide. The chain links TRBV28 to TRBJ2-5, with D perhaps matching TRBD1 (5 bases). This CDR3 spans 14 amino acids. Germline CDR1 MDHEN, CDR2 SYDVKM. CDR3 sequence (DNA): TGTGCCAGCAGTTTATTCACCGGACAAGAGACCCAGCACTTC. This encodes CASSLFTGQETQHF. Variable domain in full (rest from reference TRBV28 and TRBJ2-5): DVKVTQSSRYLVKRTGEKVFLECVQDMDHENMFWYRQDPGLGLRLIYFSYDVKMKEKGDIPEGYSVSREKKERFSLILESASTNQTSMYLCASSLFTGQETQHFGPGTRLLVL.

The V gene is TRBV4-3, the J gene TRBJ2-7, with 14 bases lining up with TRBD2. This CDR3 is built from 17 residues. The germline gives CDR1 LGHNA, CDR2 YSLEER. Trimming removed 3 bases from V and 7 bases from J; junction bases left unmatched: 11. CDR3 loop: CASSHGTSGGLGREQYF. For the CDR3, the DNA is TGCGCCAGCAGCCACGGGACTAGCGGGGGCTTAGGTCGGGAGCAGTACTTC.

This clonotype was detected a few times. The chain combines TRBV7-9 with TRBJ2-5; D might be TRBD2 (5 bases). V was pared by 5 bases and J by 2 bases, with 18 bases between. The CDR3 extends over 16 amino acids. The germline V gene has CDR1 SEHNR and CDR2 FQNEAQ (reference sequence). As DNA, the CDR3 is TGTGCCAGCAGCACCACGATCCGGGGATCTCAAGAGACCCAGTACTTC. This gives the protein CASSTTIRGSQETQYF.

This clonotype was seen ten or more times. The chain has TRBV30 and TRBJ2-3, with D hard to call. CDR3 size: 12 residues. The V end lost 0 bases, the J end lost 3 bases, and 4 bases lay between the germline ends. CDR1 and CDR2 from the germline V gene are GTSNPN and SVGIG (reference sequence). The CDR3 sequence: CAWSVMTDTQYF. CDR3 nucleotides: TGTGCCTGGAGTGTGATGACAGATACGCAGTATTTT.

About this clonotype itself: This may come from a read error, since a much larger clone is one base off. This chain joins TRBV6-2 or TRBV6-3 and TRBJ2-5; a possible D gene is TRBD1 (6 bases). The CDR3 is 15 amino acids. The germline V gene encodes CDR1 MNHEY and CDR2 SVGEGT. V was cut by 8 bases and J by 3 bases, with 19 bases left in between. DNA of the CDR3: TGTGCCAGCGGGATTTGCAGGGGTCAGGAAGAGACCCAGTACTTC. Its translation: CASGICRGQEETQYF.

This clonotype was detected many times. This rearrangement joins TRBV29-1 to TRBJ1-4; TRBD1 might be the D (6 bases). V lost 5 bases and J 5 bases, leaving 12 bases between the germline ends. Germline-derived CDR1 and CDR2 are SQVTM and ANQGSEA. The CDR3 is 13 amino acids. CDR3 loop: CSVTWTENEKLFF. The CDR3 region has the DNA TGCAGCGTTACTTGGACAGAGAATGAAAAACTGTTTTTT.

This clonotype turned up a few times. The CDR3: CASRAFQGHEQYF. In DNA form, the CDR3 reads TGTGCCAGCAGAGCTTTTCAGGGACACGAGCAGTACTTC. The chain combines TRBV5-6 with TRBJ2-7, with D possibly called TRBD1 or TRBD2 (5 bases each). Germline values: CDR1 SGHDT, CDR2 YYEEEE. The CDR3 spans 13 residues. V shed 5 bases and J shed 5 bases, with 14 bases lying between them.

The chain combines TRBV11-3 with TRBJ2-2; tentatively, D is TRBD2 (7 bases). The CDR3 extends over 17 amino acids. CDR1 and CDR2 from the germline V gene are SGHNT and YENEEA. V was clipped by 1 base and J by 1 base, with 13 bases between them. The CDR3 DNA follows: TGTGCCAGCAGCTTAGGGGCCGGGGGGCTGAACACCGGGGAGCTGTTTTTT. This translates into CASSLGAGGLNTGELFF.

This clonotype was picked up many times. The rearrangement uses TRBV20-1 and TRBJ2-5; D gene uncertain. This CDR3 contains 10 residues. V lost 6 bases and J 2 bases, leaving 4 bases between the germline ends. Germline values: CDR1 DFQATT, CDR2 SNEGSKA (reference sequence). The CDR3 DNA reads as TGCAGTGCCAAACAAGAGACCCAGTACTTC. Translation: CSAKQETQYF.

This clonotype came up many times. DNA of the CDR3: TGCAGTGCTAGAGATTCCCGACAGTCCCGGTCCTACGAGCAGTACTTC. It is translated as CSARDSRQSRSYEQYF. This rearrangement joins TRBV20-1 to TRBJ2-7; TRBD1 might be the D (5 bases). This CDR3 contains 16 residues. V was pared by 0 bases and J by 1 base, with 16 bases between. CDR1 and CDR2 from the germline V gene are DFQATT and SNEGSKA (reference sequence).

In this sample, this clonotype turned up many times. This chain connects TRBV28 to TRBJ2-7; 8 nucleotides agree with TRBD1. Germline CDR1 and CDR2: MDHEN and SYDVKM. CDR3 length: 14 residues. Trimming took 8 bases from V and 1 from J; bases not matched to a gene: 7. The CDR3 DNA reads as TGTGCCAGCCAACTCCGGGACAGGTCCTACGAGCAGTACTTC. Amino acid sequence: CASQLRDRSYEQYF.

This clonotype was seen at least ten times. The V call is TRBV5-1, the J call TRBJ2-5; D might be TRBD1 or TRBD2, each matching 6 bases. Looked up from germline, CDR1 is SGHRS and CDR2 is YFSETQ. The V end was cut by 2 bases, the J end by 1 base, with 9 bases between. CDR3 length: 14 residues. The DNA of the CDR3 is TGCGCCAGCAGCTTCGGGGGCGGCCAAGAGACCCAGTACTTC. Translated: CASSFGGGQETQYF.

This clonotype has a count of ten or more. The V gene is TRBV5-4, the J gene TRBJ2-7, with 7 nucleotides matching TRBD1. Germline CDR1 reads SGHNT; CDR2 reads YYREEE (reference sequence). The V gene end was trimmed by 0 bases and the J gene end by 1 base; junction bases not matched to a gene: 1. This CDR3 spans 14 amino acids. CDR3 region: CASSLGDRSYEQYF. For the CDR3, the DNA is TGTGCCAGCAGCTTGGGGGACAGATCCTACGAGCAGTACTTC.

This clonotype was recorded a few times. The rearrangement uses TRBV6-2 or TRBV6-3 and TRBJ2-7, with D unclear. The V end lost 0 bases, the J end lost 7 bases, and 13 bases lay between the germline ends. This CDR3 region has 14 residues. CDR1 is MNHEY, CDR2 SVGEGT, per germline. CDR3 bases: TGTGCCAGCAGTTACTCCACACTCTGGGCGGAGCAGTACTTC. Translating it yields CASSYSTLWAEQYF.

This clonotype was seen many times. This chain links TRBV29-1 with TRBJ2-7; possible D gene TRBD2, 6 bases. The CDR3 extends over 12 amino acids. The V end lost 5 bases, the J end lost 6 bases, and 14 bases lay between the germline ends. Germline assignment: CDR1 SQVTM and CDR2 ANQGSEA. The CDR3 loop reads CSVTGGAGEQYF. The CDR3 coding sequence is TGCAGCGTTACCGGAGGGGCCGGCGAGCAGTACTTC.

There are many counts of this clonotype. The rearrangement links TRBV6-5 to TRBJ1-1; maybe TRBD1 (5 bases). Germline-derived CDR1 and CDR2 are MNHEY and SVGAGI. The CDR3 has 14 amino acids. Trimming cost V 4 bases and J 3 bases, with 12 bases left between them. CDR3 protein: CASSFRVLDTEAFF. CDR3 in DNA: TGTGCCAGCAGTTTCAGGGTTTTGGACACTGAAGCTTTCTTT.

This clonotype was seen many times. The gene calls are TRBV4-3 and TRBJ2-5, with TRBD1 matching 10 bases. There are 16 residues in the CDR3. V shed 0 bases and J 5 bases; nucleotides not matched to a gene: 6. CDR1 and CDR2 (germline): LGHNA, YSLEER. The CDR3 bases are TGCGCCAGCAGCCAAGAATCGACAGGGGGCCTCGAGACCCAGTACTTC. Translating gives CASSQESTGGLETQYF.

Only a few counts were recorded for this clonotype. The J gene is TRBJ2-5, the V gene TRBV7-9, with D maybe TRBD1 (5 bases). V lost 4 bases and J lost 7, with 16 bases in between. The CDR3 loop spans 14 amino acids. Germline CDR1 is SEHNR and CDR2 is FQNEAQ (reference sequence). The CDR3 is CASSSFRDGVTQYF. DNA of the CDR3: TGTGCCAGCAGCTCGTTCAGGGATGGGGTGACCCAGTACTTC.

This clonotype has at least ten counts. The chain is built from TRBV7-2 and TRBJ1-1; no clear D. V lost 0 bases to trimming and J lost 0 bases, with 14 bases between them. The length of the CDR3 is 17 residues. CDR1 is SGHTA, CDR2 FQGNSA, per germline. In nucleotides, the CDR3 is TGTGCCAGCAGCTTAGCGGTCGACGTATACATGAACACTGAAGCTTTCTTT. As protein: CASSLAVDVYMNTEAFF.

The gene calls are TRBV12-3 or TRBV12-4 and TRBJ2-7; D might be TRBD1 or TRBD2, each matching 6 bases. Deletions cut 7 bases from V and 3 bases from J, with 25 bases between. The CDR3 has 17 residues. CDR3 sequence reads: CASTHSFQHGGFYEQYF. The CDR3 bases are TGTGCCAGCACCCACTCGTTTCAACACGGGGGCTTCTACGAGCAGTACTTC.

This clonotype was counted at least ten times. J is TRBJ2-3 and V is TRBV6-2 or TRBV6-3; D gene uncertain. Germline loops: CDR1 MNHEY, CDR2 SVGEGT. The CDR3 length is 13 residues. V was trimmed by 2 bases and J by 5 bases, leaving 8 bases between them. The CDR3: CASSYVEGDTQYF. The CDR3 region has the DNA TGTGCCAGCAGTTACGTAGAAGGAGATACGCAGTATTTT.

Ten or more counts support this clonotype. This sequence joins TRBV7-2 and TRBJ2-1; 7 nucleotides align to TRBD2. J lost 7 bases, V lost 5 bases, and 8 bases had no gene match. The CDR3 spans 14 residues. Germline assignment: CDR1 SGHTA and CDR2 FQGNSA. The CDR3 region has the DNA TGTGCCAGCAGCCTAATGGGGACTACTAATGAGCAGTTCTTC. This translates into CASSLMGTTNEQFF.

The chain employs TRBV5-1 and TRBJ2-1; the D gene could be TRBD1 or TRBD2 (6 bases each). Germline CDR1 and CDR2: SGHRS and YFSETQ. Trimming took off 3 bases at V and 8 bases at J, with 18 bases between the two ends. The CDR3 covers 15 residues. The CDR3 nucleotides read TGCGCCAGCAGCTGGGCGGTGGGGGGCGGCTATGAGCAGTTCTTC. Its protein product is CASSWAVGGGYEQFF.

This clonotype was found a few times. The rearrangement joins TRBV21-1 to TRBJ2-5; TRBD2, as called in the table, went unchecked against the DNA. TRBV21-1 is marked as a pseudogene. CDR3 length equals 18 residues. The CDR3 DNA reads as TGTGCCAGCAGCAAAGTTGAGCGGGAGCACAATCTCCAAGAGACCCAGTACTTC. Translating gives CASSKVEREHNLQETQYF.